Presented here are 32 T cell receptor beta chains from one specimen sequenced in a study of control samples from healthy donors and cancer patients (dated by TCRdb to about 2020). The library was generated by the immunoSEQ multiplex PCR assay. In its TCRdb copy, this immuneACCESS table keeps in-frame sequences only and misses some clones. Where compared with another copy, unresolved V genes explain less than half of these, and the others have no known cause. Within this sample are about 81,000 clones, with approximately 94% of them counted one time only. The ten largest clones represent 4.8% of the sample. The sequenced sample consisted of blood. These TCRs come from a woman aged 18-29 years in good health.

The V gene is TRBV6-2 or TRBV6-3, the J gene TRBJ1-4; tentatively, D is TRBD1 (5 bases). V lost 0 bases, J lost 8 bases, and 13 bases lay in between. The CDR3 contains 15 residues. Per the germline V gene, CDR1 is MNHEY and CDR2 is SVGEGT. The DNA for the CDR3 is TGTGCCAGCAGTTACTCGAGAGGGGCCAGGGAAAAACTGTTTTTT. Translated, it gives CASSYSRGAREKLFF.

This chain connects TRBV29-1 to TRBJ2-7, with unresolved D. Germline V gives CDR1 SQVTM, CDR2 ANQGSEA. V was shortened by 0 bases and J by 4 bases, with 10 bases between the two germline ends. This CDR3 comprises 13 residues. The CDR3 reads CSVEDGAPYEQYF. For the CDR3, the DNA is TGCAGCGTTGAAGATGGTGCCCCTTACGAGCAGTACTTC.

The gene calls are TRBV11-1 and TRBJ2-3; D is uncertain. Germline lookup yields CDR1 SGHAT and CDR2 FQDESV (reference sequence). The V end was cut by 5 bases, the J end by 1 base, with 13 bases between. The CDR3 consists of 15 residues. DNA of the CDR3: TGTGCCAGCAGCACGAGACAAAGGGGCACAGATACGCAGTATTTT. Translated: CASSTRQRGTDTQYF.

V and J are TRBV28 and TRBJ1-2; maybe TRBD1 (6 bases). The CDR3 has 12 amino acids. Germline CDR1 is MDHEN and CDR2 is SYDVKM. With 10 bases removed from V and 4 bases from J, the gap between germline ends came to 13 bases. The CDR3 sequence: CATLTGFYGYTF. CDR3 nucleotide sequence: TGTGCCACCCTAACAGGGTTCTATGGCTACACCTTC.

The chain employs TRBV5-4 and TRBJ2-3; 8 bases are a match to TRBD2. The CDR3 has 18 amino acids. Per the germline V gene, CDR1 is SGHNT and CDR2 is YYREEE (reference sequence). V was pared by 4 bases and J by 2 bases, with 15 bases of the junction left unmatched. In DNA form, the CDR3 reads TGTGCCAGCAGCCCGGCGGGGGGCCGGGAGTCTGCCACAGATACGCAGTATTTT. It specifies CASSPAGGRESATDTQYF.

This chain links TRBV7-3 with TRBJ2-3; D might be TRBD2 (5 bases). This CDR3 has 15 amino acids. Germline CDR1 and CDR2: SGHTA and FQGTGA. The germline V and J ends were trimmed by 6 bases and 2 bases, with 15 bases remaining between them. The CDR3 region has the DNA TGTGCCAGCAGTCAAAACCCCGGGGACACAGATACGCAGTATTTT. The encoded protein is CASSQNPGDTDTQYF.

The rearrangement uses TRBV14 and TRBJ1-1; 8 positions agree with TRBD1. The CDR3 contains 15 residues. Germline-derived CDR1 and CDR2 are SGHDN and FVKESK. The V gene end was trimmed by 4 bases and the J gene end by 1 base; junction bases not matched to a gene: 5. For the CDR3, the DNA is TGTGCCAGCAGCCCACTGGACAGGGAGAACACTGAAGCTTTCTTT. Encoded protein: CASSPLDRENTEAFF.

This chain joins TRBV19 and TRBJ1-6; perhaps TRBD1 as D (5 bases). Trimming removed 5 bases from V and 7 bases from J, with 15 bases in between. CDR1 and CDR2 from the germline V gene are LNHDA and SQIVND (reference sequence). This CDR3 contains 15 residues. The CDR3 DNA follows: TGTGCCAGTAGTCGGGTGGGGGATTTGAATTCACCCCTCCACTTT. It encodes CASSRVGDLNSPLHF.

The V gene is TRBV5-6, the J gene TRBJ1-5; 8 bases line up with TRBD1. The CDR3 is 14 amino acids. V gave up 2 bases and J gave up 7 bases; unmatched junction bases: 5. CDR1 is SGHDT and CDR2 is YYEEEE in the germline V gene. CDR3 region: CASSFRDRNQPQHF. Written as DNA, the CDR3 is TGTGCCAGCAGCTTCCGGGACAGGAACCAGCCCCAGCATTTT.

The CDR3 DNA sequence: TGTGCCAGCAGCTTGGGCGGGAGTGGGTACAATGAGCAGTTCTTC. Translated, it gives CASSLGGSGYNEQFF. The gene calls are TRBV7-9 and TRBJ2-1; 7 bases match TRBD2. J lost 4 bases, V lost 3 bases, and 6 bases had no gene match. CDR3 length: 15 amino acids. CDR1 is SEHNR and CDR2 is FQNEAQ in the germline V gene (reference sequence).

The V gene is TRBV28, the J gene TRBJ2-3; D is undetermined. Germline CDR1 MDHEN, CDR2 SYDVKM. Trimming left V 5 bases short and J 6 bases short, with 9 bases between. The CDR3 runs to 12 residues. The CDR3 is CASSMRRDTQYF. In DNA form, the CDR3 reads TGTGCCAGCAGTATGAGACGGGATACGCAGTATTTT.

Notes on this clone: Other nucleotide sequences from this sample produce the same CDR3. The chain uses TRBV7-9 and TRBJ1-2; D is uncertain. CDR1 SEHNR and CDR2 FQNEAQ come from the germline V gene (reference sequence). The V and J ends lost 1 base and 0 bases respectively, with 9 bases between them. CDR3 length equals 15 residues. The CDR3 is CASSLGGATNYGYTF. DNA of the CDR3: TGTGCCAGCAGCTTAGGAGGAGCGACTAACTATGGCTACACCTTC.

This clone was seen a single time. At one end, the junction sequence differs from germline, possibly due to a read error. The rearrangement uses TRBV28 and TRBJ1-1, with 12 positions matching TRBD1. In germline, CDR1 is MDHEN, CDR2 SYDVKM. The CDR3 length is 13 residues. The CDR3 protein is CASTYRDRGRPVF. CDR3 DNA sequence: TGTGCCAGCACGTACCGGGACAGGGGGCGGCCGGTCTTT.

This chain joins TRBV4-3 and TRBJ2-7, with 10 bases lining up with TRBD2. The CDR3 spans 14 residues. Germline loops: CDR1 LGHNA, CDR2 YSLEER. Unmatched junction bases numbered 3, after V lost 2 bases and J lost 5 bases. The CDR3 DNA reads TGCGCCAGCAGCCAATTCAGCGGGGGGGACGAGCAGTACTTC. Translating gives CASSQFSGGDEQYF.

The chain combines TRBV27 with TRBJ1-1; D unresolved. Trimming took 4 bases from V and 1 from J, leaving 10 bases between them. The CDR3 contains 14 residues. Germline loops: CDR1 MNHEY, CDR2 SMNVEV (reference sequence). The CDR3 coding sequence is TGTGCCAGCAGTTCGGACCGGGCGAACACTGAAGCTTTCTTT. This codes for CASSSDRANTEAFF.

V usage is TRBV3-1 (or the pseudogene TRBV3-2) and J usage is TRBJ1-2; 9 bases map to TRBD1. Germline loops: CDR1 LGHDT, CDR2 YNNKEL (reference sequence). The CDR3 spans 15 residues. The trim removed 4 bases at V and 3 bases at J, leaving 6 bases unmatched. The CDR3 nucleotides are TGTGCCAGCAGCCCGGGGGACAGGGAAGACTATGGCTACACCTTC. This gives the protein CASSPGDREDYGYTF.

The chain has TRBV19 and TRBJ1-3; perhaps TRBD1 as D (5 bases). Per germline, CDR1 LNHDA and CDR2 SQIVND (reference sequence). The CDR3 runs to 19 residues. Trimming stripped 2 bases from V and 0 bases from J, with 20 bases between. CDR3 residues: CASSIRPGNYWSSGNTIYF. The DNA of the CDR3 is TGTGCCAGTAGTATAAGGCCAGGGAACTACTGGAGCTCTGGAAACACCATATATTTT.

J is TRBJ1-2 and V is TRBV28; no reliable D call. CDR1 and CDR2 from the germline V gene are MDHEN and SYDVKM. V lost 1 base and J 2 bases, leaving 11 bases between the germline ends. The CDR3 contains 15 residues. The CDR3 region has the DNA TGTGCCAGCAGTTTATATCGGGTTTGGAACTATGGCTACACCTTC. Translating gives CASSLYRVWNYGYTF.

The CDR3 sequence is CASSHPVSLTSVGEQFF. In DNA form, the CDR3 reads TGTGCCAGCAGCCATCCCGTATCTCTGACTAGCGTTGGGGAGCAGTTCTTC. This chain uses TRBV7-2 with TRBJ2-1, with 8 bases identical to TRBD2. The CDR3 runs to 17 residues. Trimming removed 5 bases from V and 10 bases from J; junction bases left unmatched: 19. The germline gives CDR1 SGHTA, CDR2 FQGNSA.

V usage is TRBV7-2 and J usage is TRBJ2-7, with D possibly being TRBD2 (7 bases). The germline V and J ends were trimmed by 1 base and 0 bases, with 13 bases remaining between them. The CDR3 is 16 residues long. Per the germline V gene, CDR1 is SGHTA and CDR2 is FQGNSA. CDR3 sequence (DNA): TGTGCCAGCAGCTTAGTTCGGGGGGCCAGCTCCTACGAGCAGTACTTC. This sequence encodes CASSLVRGASSYEQYF.

With regard to this clone: Other DNA sequences in the sample encode the same CDR3. The chain recombines TRBV4-1 with TRBJ2-3; D not resolved. Germline V CDR1 and CDR2: MGHRA, YSYEKL. V lost 0 bases to trimming and J lost 5 bases, with 6 bases between them. This CDR3 is built from 13 residues. The CDR3 is CASSQDRRDTQYF. CDR3 DNA sequence: TGCGCCAGCAGCCAAGATAGACGAGATACGCAGTATTTT.

This chain connects TRBV11-2 to TRBJ2-7; 13 positions match TRBD2. The CDR3 contains 16 residues. V shed 5 bases, J shed 3 bases, and the junction held 7 bases outside the gene matches. Germline V gene data show CDR1 as SGHAT and CDR2 as FQNNGV. CDR3 amino acids: CASSGRGTSGNYEQYF. The CDR3, as DNA: TGTGCCAGCAGCGGCCGGGGGACTAGCGGGAACTACGAGCAGTACTTC.

The V and J genes are TRBV7-2 and TRBJ1-1; a possible D gene is TRBD1 (6 bases). The CDR3 is 16 amino acids. V lost 2 bases to trimming and J lost 5 bases, with 18 bases between them. The germline V gene encodes CDR1 SGHTA and CDR2 FQGNSA. The CDR3, as DNA: TGTGCCAGCAGCTTACATCGGGGGCGGGGCGGGACTGAAGCTTTCTTT. It translates to CASSLHRGRGGTEAFF.

To note about this clone: Other DNA variants within this sample encode the same CDR3. V and J are TRBV11-2 and TRBJ2-5; D is ambiguous. CDR3 length: 13 residues. V was clipped by 1 base and J by 2 bases, with 5 bases between them. Germline V gene lookup returns CDR1 SGHAT and CDR2 FQNNGV. CDR3: CASSLGGQETQYF. CDR3 DNA: TGTGCCAGCAGCTTAGGAGGACAAGAGACCCAGTACTTC.

Notes on this clone: One end of the junction is discordant with germline, which a read error may explain. The chain has TRBV27 and TRBJ1-6; TRBD1 matches 9 bases. This CDR3 spans 14 amino acids. Germline assignment: CDR1 MNHEY and CDR2 SMNVEV (reference sequence). CDR3 sequence: CASSLWPGQGLKVF. CDR3 DNA: TGTGCCAGCAGTTTATGGCCGGGACAGGGATTGAAAGTGTTT.

The chain combines TRBV6-5 with TRBJ1-4; TRBD1 might be the D (6 bases). The V end was cut by 0 bases, the J end by 7 bases, with 12 bases between. Per germline, CDR1 MNHEY and CDR2 SVGAGI. The CDR3 is made up of 15 amino acids. The CDR3 loop reads CASSYSGGASEKLFF. The DNA of the CDR3 is TGTGCCAGCAGTTACTCGGGGGGGGCGTCTGAAAAACTGTTTTTT.

This clone came up once. The genes are TRBV12-3 or TRBV12-4 and TRBJ2-7; 8 bases are shared with TRBD1. The CDR3 has 12 amino acids. J gave up 3 bases and V 7 bases, and 2 bases lay outside the gene matches. This CDR3 reads CASTTGVYEQYF. In nucleotides, the CDR3 is TGTGCCAGCACGACAGGGGTCTACGAGCAGTACTTC.

The V call is TRBV12-3 or TRBV12-4, the J call TRBJ1-1, with D unresolved. This CDR3 spans 12 amino acids. The ends were cut back, 3 bases at V and 6 bases at J, with 8 bases in the middle. The chain's CDR3 is CASSFSYAEAFF. CDR3 bases: TGTGCCAGCAGTTTCAGTTACGCTGAAGCTTTCTTT.

The chain carries TRBV5-1 and TRBJ1-6; no definite D call. Germline CDR1 reads SGHRS; CDR2 reads YFSETQ. This CDR3 contains 16 residues. Trimming left V 2 bases short and J 2 bases short, with 11 bases between. CDR3 nucleotides: TGCGCCAGCAGCTTCGGAGGGAAGGCCTATAATTCACCCCTCCACTTT. It translates to CASSFGGKAYNSPLHF.

The chain carries TRBV11-3 and TRBJ2-1; 10 bases are a match to TRBD1. The CDR3 covers 17 residues. J lost 6 bases, V lost 1 base, and 9 bases had no gene match. Germline V lookup: CDR1 SGHNT, CDR2 YENEEA. CDR3 in DNA: TGTGCCAGCAGCTTAGTCGTAGGGACAGGGGATTTCAATGAGCAGTTCTTC. As protein: CASSLVVGTGDFNEQFF.

This clone occurred once. This chain joins TRBV6-6 and TRBJ2-4; no definite D call. V was trimmed by 6 bases and J by 0 bases, leaving 12 bases between them. The CDR3 loop spans 15 amino acids. Germline loops: CDR1 MNHNY, CDR2 SVGAGI (reference sequence). The CDR3 region is CASRARDLAKNIQYF. The CDR3 nucleotides are TGTGCCAGCAGGGCCAGAGATCTAGCCAAAAACATTCAGTACTTC.

V and J are TRBV19 and TRBJ1-1, with D uncertain. This CDR3 is built from 13 residues. V was pared by 10 bases and J by 7 bases, with 19 bases between. Germline values: CDR1 LNHDA, CDR2 SQIVND (reference sequence). The CDR3 reads CATNSRQALEAFF. The CDR3 DNA reads as TGTGCCACGAACTCACGGCAGGCCCTTGAAGCTTTCTTT.